Listed here are 4 T cell receptor beta chains from one sample, sequenced in a study of blood T cells in healthy people across ages. The second PCR ran roughly 6 to 11 cycles with a sample-barcoded 5' primer and J-beta primers. TCRdb analysed the 5' RACE reads with MiXCR anew, one entry per CDR3 protein. The sample has about 1.6 million distinct CDR3 sequences, about 35% seen once. Sequenced material: blood. These receptors were taken from a young woman in good health.

This chain links TRBV12-3 or TRBV12-4 with TRBJ1-1; a weak D match, TRBD1 (5 bases). Trimming pared 5 bases from V and 4 bases from J, leaving 14 bases between. The CDR3 is made up of 14 amino acids. DNA for the CDR3: TGTGCCAGCAGTACCTCGGGGGGTGGCACTGAAGCTTTCTTT. Translated: CASSTSGGGTEAFF.

The chain combines TRBV12-3 or TRBV12-4 with TRBJ1-5; TRBD1 agrees at 9 bases. Trimming removed 6 bases from V and 6 bases from J; junction bases left unmatched: 9. The CDR3 sequence is 15 residues long. The DNA for the CDR3 is TGTGCCAGCAGACCGGGACAGGGCTGGGGTCAGCCCCAGCATTTT. Its protein is CASRPGQGWGQPQHF.

This sequence joins TRBV5-1 and TRBJ2-2; D call uncertain. CDR1 and CDR2 (germline): SGHRS, YFSETQ. CDR3 size: 14 residues. V was pared by 0 bases and J by 5 bases, with 8 bases between. CDR3 sequence reads: CASSLGSPTGELFF. The DNA for the CDR3 is TGCGCCAGCAGCTTGGGCTCACCGACCGGGGAGCTGTTTTTT.

This clonotype appeared a few times. This sequence joins TRBV29-1 and TRBJ1-5; D remains unclear. Trimming removed 6 bases at V and 5 bases at J, with 14 bases between. The CDR3 runs 13 residues. Germline V gives CDR1 SQVTM, CDR2 ANQGSEA. This CDR3 reads CSVAAGRDQPQHF. CDR3 nucleotide sequence: TGCAGCGTCGCGGCGGGTCGAGATCAGCCCCAGCATTTT. The variable domain in full, completed from reference TRBV29-1 and TRBJ1-5, reads SAVISQKPSRDICQRGTSLTIQCQVDSQVTMMFWYRQQPGQSLTLIATANQGSEATYESGFVIDKFPISRPNLTFSTLTVSNMSPEDSSIYLCSVAAGRDQPQHFGDGTRLSIL.